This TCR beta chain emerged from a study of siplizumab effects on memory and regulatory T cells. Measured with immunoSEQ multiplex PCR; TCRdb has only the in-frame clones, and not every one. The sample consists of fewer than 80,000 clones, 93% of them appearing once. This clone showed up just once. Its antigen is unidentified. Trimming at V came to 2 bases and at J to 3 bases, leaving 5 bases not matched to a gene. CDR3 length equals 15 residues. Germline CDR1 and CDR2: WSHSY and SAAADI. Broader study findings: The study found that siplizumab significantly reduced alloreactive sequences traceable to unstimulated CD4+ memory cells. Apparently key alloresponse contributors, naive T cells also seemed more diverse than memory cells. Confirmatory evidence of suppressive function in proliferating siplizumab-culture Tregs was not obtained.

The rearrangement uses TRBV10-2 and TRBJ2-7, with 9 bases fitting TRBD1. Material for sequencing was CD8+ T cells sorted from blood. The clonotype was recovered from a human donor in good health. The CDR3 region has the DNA TGCGCCAGCAGTGAGGAGGGACAGGGCTTCTACGAGCAGTACTTC. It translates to CASSEEGQGFYEQYF.